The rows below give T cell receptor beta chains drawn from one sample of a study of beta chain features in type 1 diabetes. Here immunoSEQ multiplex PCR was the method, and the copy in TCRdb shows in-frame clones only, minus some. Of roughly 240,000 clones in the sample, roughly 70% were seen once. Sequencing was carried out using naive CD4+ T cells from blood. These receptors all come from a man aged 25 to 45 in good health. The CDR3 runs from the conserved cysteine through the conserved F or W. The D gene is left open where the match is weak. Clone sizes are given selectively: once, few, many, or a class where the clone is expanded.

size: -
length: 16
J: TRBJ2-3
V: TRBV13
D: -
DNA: TGTGCCAGCAGCCCCCGTGGTAGCGGATCCACAGATACGCAGTATTTT
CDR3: CASSPRGSGSTDTQYF

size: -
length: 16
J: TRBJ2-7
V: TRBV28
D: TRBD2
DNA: TGTGCCAGCAGTTCCCCTAGCGGGAGCCTTTCCTACGAGCAGTACTTC
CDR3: CASSSPSGSLSYEQYF

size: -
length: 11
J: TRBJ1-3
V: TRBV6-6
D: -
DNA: TGTGCCAGCACTCGGGGAAACACCATATATTTT
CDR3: CASTRGNTIYF

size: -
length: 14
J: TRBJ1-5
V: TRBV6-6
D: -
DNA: TGTGCCAGCACCCCCCAGGGTGGCAATCAGCCCCAGCATTTT
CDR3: CASTPQGGNQPQHF

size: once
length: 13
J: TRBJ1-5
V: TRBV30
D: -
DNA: TGTGCCTGGAGTGTAACCAGCAATCAGCCCCAGCATTTT
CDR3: CAWSVTSNQPQHF

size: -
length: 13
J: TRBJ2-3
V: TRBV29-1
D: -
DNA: TGCAGCGTTGGGAGAACAGGGAAAGATACGCAGTATTTT
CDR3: CSVGRTGKDTQYF

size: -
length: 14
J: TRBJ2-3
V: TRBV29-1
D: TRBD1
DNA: TGCAGCGCCCGATGGGGACAGAGCACAGATACGCAGTATTTT
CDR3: CSARWGQSTDTQYF

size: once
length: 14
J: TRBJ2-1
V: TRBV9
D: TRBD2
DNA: TGTGCCAGCACTCTTAGCGGGAGCCACAATGAGCAGTTCTTC
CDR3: CASTLSGSHNEQFF

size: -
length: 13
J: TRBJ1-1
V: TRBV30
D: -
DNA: TGTGCCTGGAGTGTAGGTGGGCGCACTGAAGCTTTCTTT
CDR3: CAWSVGGRTEAFF

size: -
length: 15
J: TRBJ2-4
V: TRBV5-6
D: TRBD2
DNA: TGTGCCAGCAGCAGCGGGGCCGTAGCCAAAAACATTCAGTACTTC
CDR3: CASSSGAVAKNIQYF

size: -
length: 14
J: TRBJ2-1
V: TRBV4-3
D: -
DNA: TGCGCCAGCAGCCCAATGGGCGGCCACAATGAGCAGTTCTTC
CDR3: CASSPMGGHNEQFF

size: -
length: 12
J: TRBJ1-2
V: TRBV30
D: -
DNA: TGTGCCTGGAGTGTACAGGGTCGTGGCTACACCTTC
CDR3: CAWSVQGRGYTF

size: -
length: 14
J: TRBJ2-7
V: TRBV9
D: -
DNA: TGTGCCAGCAGCGTAGACCAGGTGAGCTACGAGCAGTACTTC
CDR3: CASSVDQVSYEQYF

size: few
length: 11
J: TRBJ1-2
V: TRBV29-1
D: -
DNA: TGCAGCGTTGAAGATCTCAATGGCTACACCTTC
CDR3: CSVEDLNGYTF

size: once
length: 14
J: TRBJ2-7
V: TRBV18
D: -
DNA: TGTGCCAGCTCACAGAATGAGGGTTTTTACGAGCAGTACTTC
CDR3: CASSQNEGFYEQYF

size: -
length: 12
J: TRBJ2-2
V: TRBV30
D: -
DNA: TGTGCCTGGAGTCCCCTAGGGGGGGAGCTGTTTTTT
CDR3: CAWSPLGGELFF

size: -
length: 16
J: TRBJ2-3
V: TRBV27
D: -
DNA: TGTGCCAGCAGTCCCCCCGGGAAGCGGCTCACAGATACGCAGTATTTT
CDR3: CASSPPGKRLTDTQYF

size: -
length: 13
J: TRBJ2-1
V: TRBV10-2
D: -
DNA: TGCGCCAGCAGTGGTTTTGGGGGTGTACAGCAGTTCTTC
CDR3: CASSGFGGVQQFF

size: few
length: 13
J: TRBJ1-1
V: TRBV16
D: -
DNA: TGTGCCAGCAGCCAAACAGGGAACACTGAAGCTTTCTTT
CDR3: CASSQTGNTEAFF

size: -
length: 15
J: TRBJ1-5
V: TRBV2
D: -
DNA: TGTGCCAGCAGAGTACTCGATGGAAGCAATCAGCCCCAGCATTTT
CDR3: CASRVLDGSNQPQHF

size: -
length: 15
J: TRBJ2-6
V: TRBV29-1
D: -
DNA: TGCAGCGTTGGCCACAGGGAGGCTGGGGCCAACGTCCTGACTTTC
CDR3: CSVGHREAGANVLTF

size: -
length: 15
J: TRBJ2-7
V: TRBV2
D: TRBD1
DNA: TGTGCCAGCAGCTCTTCCGGGACAGGGGTCTACGAGCAGTACTTC
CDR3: CASSSSGTGVYEQYF

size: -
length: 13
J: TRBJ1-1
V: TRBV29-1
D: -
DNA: TGCAGCGTTGTAGGGCGGTTGGGCACTGAAGCTTTCTTT
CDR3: CSVVGRLGTEAFF

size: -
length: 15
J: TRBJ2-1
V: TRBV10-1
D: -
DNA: TGCGCCAGCAGTGAGTTTCTAACAGGGTCGAATGAGCAGTTCTTC
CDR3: CASSEFLTGSNEQFF

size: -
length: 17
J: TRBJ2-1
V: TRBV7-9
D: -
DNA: TGTGCCAGCAGCCCCATGGGGACGACTAGCTCCTACAATGAGCAGTTCTTC
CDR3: CASSPMGTTSSYNEQFF

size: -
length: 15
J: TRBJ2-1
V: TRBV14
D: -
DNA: TGTGCCAGCAGCCAAGGACATTACTCCTACAATGAGCAGTTCTTC
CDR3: CASSQGHYSYNEQFF

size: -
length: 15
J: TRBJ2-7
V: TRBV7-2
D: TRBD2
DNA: TGTGCCAGCAGCTACGCTCTAGCGGGAGAATACGAGCAGTACTTC
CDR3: CASSYALAGEYEQYF

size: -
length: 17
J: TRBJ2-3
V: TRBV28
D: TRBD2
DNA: TGTGCCAGCAGTTTATGGGCTAGCGGGCTCAGCACAGATACGCAGTATTTT
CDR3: CASSLWASGLSTDTQYF

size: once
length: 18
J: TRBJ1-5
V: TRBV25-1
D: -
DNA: TGTGCCAGCAGTGAATCGGGTTGGGGGGTCGAAGGGAATCAGCCCCAGCATTTT
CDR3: CASSESGWGVEGNQPQHF

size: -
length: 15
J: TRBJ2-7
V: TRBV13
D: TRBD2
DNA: TGTGCCAGCAGCTACTGGACTAGCGGGAGCTACGAGCAGTACTTC
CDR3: CASSYWTSGSYEQYF